This T cell receptor (beta chain) stems from a study of shared clonotypes between healthy human individuals. Study-wide points: Generally, naive subsets (rather than memory subsets) showed larger estimated richness. Rarefaction demonstrated incomplete sorted-subset sequencing despite large depth.

Data came from immunoSEQ multiplex PCR; TCRdb stores just in-frame clones and leaves some out. This table has 2 million to 2.5 million clones, 90% to 97% appearing once. The CDR3 has 17 amino acids. V lost 3 bases, J lost 4 bases, and 9 bases stayed unmatched. CDR1 is SGHTA, CDR2 FQGNSA, per germline. Regarding this clone: Its antigen is unidentified.

The genes are TRBV7-2 and TRBJ2-2; 9 bases are shared with TRBD1. The clonotype comes from a man between 18 and 35 years old in good health. Sequencing was done on a sample of naive CD4+ T cells sorted from blood. Subset in this sample: CD45RA+ positively selected. CDR3 residues: CASSFPTGGASTGELFF. CDR3 bases: TGTGCCAGCAGCTTTCCTACAGGGGGCGCTTCCACCGGGGAGCTGTTTTTT.